The 10 T cell receptor beta chains listed next were all sequenced from one sample in a study of regulatory T cells in long-lasting Graves disease. Construction of TCR beta libraries relied on iRepertoire HTBI primers and on Arm-PCR targeting CDR3 regions. TCRdb re-analysed the multiplex PCR reads in MiXCR, keeping a single row per CDR3 protein. Counted here are about 400,000 distinct CDR3 sequences, less than 25% occurring once; the ten biggest clones make up roughly 20%. Sample time point: persistent/refractory GD, antithyroid drugs over 5 years with positive TRAb. The TCR library was made from RNA that had been extracted from PBMCs in TRIzol. The specimen was peripheral blood mononuclear cells (PBMCs), collected when the disease was refractory, from a patient treated with antithyroid drugs. The receptors originated from a female donor with Graves disease.

This clonotype has only one observation. This may arise from a read error, as a much more abundant clone is one base away. The CDR3 DNA is TGTACCAGCAGTGCCGGGACAGGGTTCGCCGAGCAGTACTTC. Translation gives CTSSAGTGFAEQYF. The chain is built from TRBV6-2 or TRBV6-3 and TRBJ2-7, with 9 bases identical to TRBD1. The CDR3 length is 14 residues. Germline V lookup: CDR1 MNHEY, CDR2 SVGEGT.

This clonotype was picked up many times. This rearrangement joins TRBV2 to TRBJ1-1, with unresolved D. Germline CDR1 is SNHLY and CDR2 is FYNNEI. The V end was cut by 9 bases, the J end by 0 bases, with 11 bases between. The CDR3 totals 13 residues. CDR3 DNA sequence: TGTGCCAGTCTCACAGAAATGAACACTGAAGCTTTCTTT. Translating gives CASLTEMNTEAFF.

This clonotype was picked up a small number of times. This chain uses TRBV5-1 with TRBJ1-5, with D tentatively TRBD1 (5 bases). The germline CDR1 and CDR2 sequences are SGHRS and YFSETQ. V was trimmed by 0 bases and J by 6 bases, leaving 10 bases between them. The CDR3 contains 14 residues. The CDR3 region is CASSLAGQGQPQHF. The CDR3 DNA reads as TGCGCCAGCAGCTTGGCGGGGCAGGGTCAGCCCCAGCATTTT.

This clonotype was counted ten times or more. V is TRBV2 and J is TRBJ2-2; D may be TRBD1 (6 bases). This CDR3 has 16 residues. V was clipped by 5 bases and J by 1 base, with 14 bases between them. Germline-derived CDR1 and CDR2 are SNHLY and FYNNEI. DNA for the CDR3: TGTGCCAGCAGTCTCCAGGGGATAAAGAACACCGGGGAGCTGTTTTTT. This gives the protein CASSLQGIKNTGELFF.

Ten or more counts support this clonotype. This sequence joins TRBV20-1 and TRBJ2-5, with D possibly being TRBD2 (5 bases). This CDR3 has 12 residues. Germline assignment: CDR1 DFQATT and CDR2 SNEGSKA (reference sequence). The ends were cut back, 3 bases at V and 2 bases at J, with 7 bases in the middle. The CDR3 bases are TGCAGTGCTAGCGGGGAGCAAGAGACCCAGTACTTC. It specifies CSASGEQETQYF.

V is TRBV20-1 and J is TRBJ1-2; possibly TRBD1 for D (5 bases). V dropped 0 bases and J dropped 2 bases, with 16 bases sitting between them. The CDR3 sequence is 16 residues long. Germline CDR1 and CDR2: DFQATT and SNEGSKA (reference sequence). This CDR3 is CSARDAGAGGNYGYTF. In nucleotides, the CDR3 is TGCAGTGCTAGAGATGCCGGCGCGGGGGGGAACTATGGCTACACCTTC.

Many counts were recorded for this clonotype. This rearrangement joins TRBV7-2 to TRBJ2-5; 9 nucleotides agree with TRBD2. Trimming cost V 6 bases and J 4 bases; bases outside gene matches: 15. Germline V CDR1 and CDR2: SGHTA, FQGNSA. The CDR3 has 17 amino acids. CDR3 sequence (DNA): TGTGCCAGCAGTCCCGTGTGGGGCGGGAGGGCCACAGAGACCCAGTACTTC. Protein product: CASSPVWGGRATETQYF.

This clonotype was counted at least ten times. The V and J genes are TRBV30 and TRBJ1-1; D possibly corresponds to TRBD1 (5 bases). V lost 1 base, J lost 1 base, and 7 bases lay in between. The CDR3 is 13 amino acids. Germline V gene data show CDR1 as GTSNPN and CDR2 as SVGIG (reference sequence). CDR3 DNA sequence: TGTGCCTGGAGTGAGGGGCGGAACACTGAAGCTTTCTTT. Its translation is CAWSEGRNTEAFF.

This clonotype occurred many times. This chain joins TRBV6-2 or TRBV6-3 and TRBJ2-7; D is possibly TRBD2 (6 bases). Germline lookup yields CDR1 MNHEY and CDR2 SVGEGT. V dropped 0 bases and J dropped 3 bases, with 15 bases sitting between them. There are 16 residues in the CDR3. The CDR3 bases are TGTGCCAGCAGTTACTCGACCGGGGGAGTCTACTACGAGCAGTACTTC. It translates to CASSYSTGGVYYEQYF.

This clonotype was counted ten times or more. The rearrangement uses TRBV28 and TRBJ2-7, with TRBD1 matching over 9 bases. CDR3 length: 16 residues. Germline V gene sequence: CDR1 MDHEN, CDR2 SYDVKM. The junction had 15 bases not matched to a gene; V was cut back by 6 bases and J by 6 bases. As DNA, the CDR3 is TGTGCCAGCAGCCTAGCGCGAAGGGGACAGGGAGGCGAGCAGTACTTC. This encodes CASSLARRGQGGEQYF.